One sample yielded the 17 T cell receptor beta chains listed below, sequenced in a study of neurological immune-mediated disorders. TCRdb called the 5' RACE reads again in MiXCR, with one record for every CDR3 protein. The data hold tens of thousands of distinct CDR3 sequences, with 10% observed a single time. Sequencing input: PBMCs. These TCRs come from a woman between 35 and 50 years old with HTLV-1-associated myelopathy (HAM/TSP).

The rearrangement links TRBV27 to TRBJ1-5; tentative D call: TRBD1 (5 bases). V lost 3 bases and J 4 bases, leaving 13 bases between the germline ends. Germline CDR1 MNHEY, CDR2 SMNVEV (reference sequence). The CDR3 has 15 amino acids. The CDR3 here is CASSFQGIRNQPQHF. CDR3 nucleotides: TGTGCCAGCAGTTTTCAGGGCATCAGAAATCAGCCCCAGCATTTT.

This clonotype has a count of ten or more. The chain carries TRBV27 and TRBJ1-2; D is unclear. There are 12 residues in the CDR3. The germline V and J ends were trimmed by 0 bases and 8 bases, with 7 bases remaining between them. The V gene's germline CDR1 is MNHEY and CDR2 SMNVEV (reference sequence). In DNA form, the CDR3 reads TGTGCCAGCAGTTTATCCGGGTACGGCTACACCTTC. As protein: CASSLSGYGYTF.

This clonotype occurred many times. V is TRBV5-6 and J is TRBJ2-7; unclear D gene. Germline V gene lookup returns CDR1 SGHDT and CDR2 YYEEEE. Trimming stripped 3 bases from V and 7 bases from J, with 14 bases between. There are 13 residues in the CDR3. CDR3 nucleotides: TGTGCCAGCAGCTCGGAGCCCCAAGCAGAGCAGTACTTC. Amino acids: CASSSEPQAEQYF.

In this sample, this clonotype turned up many times. The V gene is TRBV29-1, the J gene TRBJ2-2; 8 bases map to TRBD1. This CDR3 has 16 amino acids. Trimming took 2 bases from V and 7 from J; bases not matched to a gene: 12. Per the germline V gene, CDR1 is SQVTM and CDR2 is ANQGSEA. CDR3 protein: CSVENWTGPFFGELFF. CDR3 sequence (DNA): TGCAGCGTTGAAAACTGGACAGGGCCTTTTTTCGGGGAGCTGTTTTTT.

In its sample, this clonotype was seen many times. The chain recombines TRBV5-1 with TRBJ2-4; no firm D call. Germline V CDR1 and CDR2: SGHRS, YFSETQ. Between the trimmed V and J ends, which lost 1 base and 0 bases, there was a span of 8 bases. The length of the CDR3 is 15 residues. CDR3 sequence (DNA): TGCGCCAGCAGCTTGACTAACCCAGCCAAAAACATTCAGTACTTC. Translation gives CASSLTNPAKNIQYF. Using reference TRBV5-1 and TRBJ2-4 for the parts outside the CDR3, the full variable domain is KAGVTQTPRYLIKTRGQQVTLSCSPISGHRSVSWYQQTPGQGLQFLFEYFSETQRNKGNFPGRFSGRQFSNSRSEMNVSTLELGDSALYLCASSLTNPAKNIQYFGAGTRLSVL.

This chain uses TRBV5-1 with TRBJ1-1, with 9 bases that match TRBD1. The CDR3 sequence is 12 residues long. Germline V gene data show CDR1 as SGHRS and CDR2 as YFSETQ. With V trimmed by 4 bases and J by 10 bases, 5 bases remained unmatched. The CDR3 sequence: CASSLSTGGAFF. The CDR3 region has the DNA TGCGCCAGCAGCCTCTCGACAGGGGGAGCTTTCTTT. The full variable domain, completed using reference TRBV5-1 and TRBJ1-1, is KAGVTQTPRYLIKTRGQQVTLSCSPISGHRSVSWYQQTPGQGLQFLFEYFSETQRNKGNFPGRFSGRQFSNSRSEMNVSTLELGDSALYLCASSLSTGGAFFGQGTRLTVV.

At least ten counts were recorded for this clonotype. The rearrangement joins TRBV18 to TRBJ2-1; 10 nucleotides match TRBD1. After removal of 1 base from V and 7 bases from J, the junction contained 4 bases not matched to a gene. In germline, CDR1 is KGHSH, CDR2 LQKENI. The CDR3 is made up of 15 amino acids. CDR3 loop: CASSPLPDRGNEQFF. The CDR3 DNA sequence: TGTGCCAGCTCACCACTGCCGGACAGGGGGAATGAGCAGTTCTTC.

This clonotype was seen repeatedly, ten times or more. The gene calls are TRBV10-3 and TRBJ1-2; D is possibly TRBD1 (6 bases). The ends were cut back, 2 bases at V and 4 bases at J, with 11 bases in the middle. Germline V gene lookup returns CDR1 ENHRY and CDR2 SYGVKD. CDR3 size: 14 residues. Here the CDR3 reads CAISEMGTSYGYTF. CDR3 bases: TGTGCCATCAGTGAGATGGGGACATCCTATGGCTACACCTTC.

By proportion, this clonotype is medium-sized. The V gene is TRBV3-1, the J gene TRBJ2-7; D remains unclear. The CDR3 contains 14 residues. Germline assignment: CDR1 LGHDT and CDR2 YNNKEL (reference sequence). Trimming removed 6 bases from V and 2 bases from J, with 14 bases in between. The CDR3 DNA is TGTGCCAGCAGTCCCCGACCAGGCGCCTACGAGCAGTACTTC. Its protein product is CASSPRPGAYEQYF.

In its sample, this clonotype was seen a few times. The chain has TRBV30 and TRBJ1-2, with D tentatively TRBD1 (5 bases). Trimming stripped 4 bases from V and 1 base from J, with 7 bases between. The CDR3 runs to 12 residues. CDR1 and CDR2 from the germline V gene are GTSNPN and SVGIG (reference sequence). The CDR3 region is CAWKGRNYGYTF. The CDR3 DNA reads TGTGCCTGGAAGGGACGTAACTATGGCTACACCTTC.

Ten or more counts support this clonotype. The chain is built from TRBV5-1 and TRBJ2-6; D perhaps matches TRBD2 (6 bases). The V gene lost 2 bases and the J gene lost 0 bases, with 12 bases spanning the gap. The CDR3 is 17 residues long. Germline V lookup: CDR1 SGHRS, CDR2 YFSETQ. The CDR3 region has the DNA TGCGCCAGCAGCTTAGGAGGGCAAAGCTCTGGGGCCAACGTCCTGACTTTC. Encoded protein: CASSLGGQSSGANVLTF.

This clonotype was counted ten times or more. The gene calls are TRBV3-1 and TRBJ1-5, with D perhaps TRBD1 (5 bases). Per the germline V gene, CDR1 is LGHDT and CDR2 is YNNKEL (reference sequence). The V gene lost 3 bases and the J gene lost 7 bases, with 22 bases spanning the gap. The CDR3 length is 17 residues. The CDR3 DNA sequence: TGTGCCAGCAGCCAGCCCGTGAACAGGTGGGGAAAACAGCCCCAGCATTTT. Its protein is CASSQPVNRWGKQPQHF.

There are many counts of this clonotype. V and J are TRBV7-2 and TRBJ2-5, with 12 bases that match TRBD2. Germline-derived CDR1 and CDR2 are SGHTA and FQGNSA. Germline trimming cut 6 bases from V and 5 bases from J; bases unmatched to any gene: 4. There are 14 residues in the CDR3. In DNA, the CDR3 is TGTGCCAGCAGGGAACTAGCGGGGGGTGAGACCCAGTACTTC. Its translation: CASRELAGGETQYF.

The sample holds many counts of this clonotype. This chain connects TRBV15 to TRBJ2-1; a possible D gene is TRBD1 (6 bases). CDR1 is LNHNV and CDR2 is YYDKDF in the germline V gene (reference sequence). V dropped 1 base and J dropped 5 bases, with 12 bases sitting between them. The CDR3 loop spans 15 amino acids. The CDR3 nucleotides read TGTGCCACCAGCAGAGGGGGGCGACCCAACAATGAGCAGTTCTTC. It specifies CATSRGGRPNNEQFF.

With regard to this clonotype: A much more abundant neighbour one base away suggests this may be a read error. This chain connects TRBV11-3 to TRBJ2-7; 8 nucleotides align to TRBD1. Unmatched junction bases numbered 7, after V lost 4 bases and J lost 5 bases. The CDR3 covers 14 residues. CDR1 is SGHNT, CDR2 YENEEA, per germline. The CDR3 bases are TGTGCCAGCAGCTCCCGGGACAGGAGCAACGAGCAGTACTTC. Residues: CASSSRDRSNEQYF.

This clonotype was recorded at least ten times. This chain joins TRBV9 and TRBJ2-7; TRBD1 matches at 10 bases. Looked up from germline, CDR1 is SGDLS and CDR2 is YYNGEE. The CDR3 runs 14 residues. V shed 4 bases and J 7 bases; nucleotides not matched to a gene: 8. The CDR3 region is CASSPSGQGREQYF. CDR3 coding DNA: TGTGCCAGCAGCCCCTCGGGACAGGGGCGAGAGCAGTACTTC. The entire variable domain, with the rest obtained from reference TRBV9 and TRBJ2-7, is as follows: DSGVTQTPKHLITATGQRVTLRCSPRSGDLSVYWYQQSLDQGLQFLIQYYNGEERAKGNILERFSAQQFPDLHSELNLSSLELGDSALYFCASSPSGQGREQYFGPGTRLTVT.

Notes on this clonotype: A much larger clone lies one base from this, so it may be a read error. J is TRBJ2-1 and V is TRBV14; perhaps TRBD1 as D (5 bases). The germline gives CDR1 SGHDN, CDR2 FVKESK. V was clipped by 4 bases and J by 7 bases, with 8 bases between them. This CDR3 comprises 12 residues. DNA of the CDR3: TGTGCCAGCAGCCCAGGGTTTAATGAGCAGTTCTTC. Protein sequence: CASSPGFNEQFF. The full variable domain, its missing parts supplied by reference TRBV14 and TRBJ2-1, is EAGVTQFPSHSVIEKGQTVTLRCDPISGHDNLYWYRRVMGKEIKFLLHFVKESKQDESGMPNNRFLAERTGGTYSTLKVQPAELEDSGVYFCASSPGFNEQFFGPGTRLTVL.